This paragraph covers one T cell receptor beta chain sequence. Its antigen has not been determined. No clone much larger than this one lies a single base away; base qualities are absent. The entry originates in a study of blood T cell repertoires in COVID-19 (dated by TCRdb to about 2020). Concerning the study at large: Samples covering the acute and convalescent phases of COVID-19 were provided by collaborators in the United States, Italy and Spain. The prospective study material was composed of cDNA or gDNA derived from T cells, B-cell-depleted T cells, or PBMCs. The dataset comprised deeply sampled blood TCRbeta repertoires from subjects exposed to, actively infected with, or recovered from COVID-19. The repertoires were released in a freely available public database intended as a resource for research on the immune response to SARS-CoV-2. Samples came from the ongoing ImmuneRACE study (first 160 participants) plus 1,254 subjects from 6 global collaborators. Nearly every sample came with metadata listing a de-identified subject ID, COVID-19 status, age in years and sex. HLA class I and class II types, where available, came from metadata supplied by the sample provider rather than from assay-based typing.

TCRbeta CDR3 regions were amplified from genomic DNA using the immunoSEQ Assay, a bias-controlled multiplex PCR. The original pipeline was this. Nucleated cell counts per sample were estimated from amplification of reference gene primers within the assay. Sequence reads were collapsed and filtered to measure the absolute abundance of every unique TCRbeta CDR3 rearrangement. For each sample, productive Simpson clonality was calculated as the square root of Simpson's diversity index over productive rearrangements. TCRdb's version of the immuneACCESS table is confined to in-frame rearrangements and falls short of the full clone set. An unresolved V gene accounts for under half of the shortfall where checked; the remainder is of unknown origin. That table furnishes V, J and clone size, whereas the DNA furnished D and trimming. The sample table shows roughly 250,000 clones, and more than 65% are seen once. The ten largest clones capture 4% of the sample.

Collaborating institutions collected whole blood in K2EDTA tubes following their own protocols. Collaborator samples were shipped for TCRbeta analysis as frozen whole blood, isolated PBMCs, or DNA extracted from either sample type. Here is what the overall study found, with its caveats: How much clinical and demographic metadata was included differed by source and by participant, and the metadata was provided uncurated.

Trimmed from V: 2 bases; trimmed from J: 0 bases; junction bases lacking a gene match: 7. The CDR3 covers 17 residues, taking in both the cysteine and the phenylalanine. The retained sequence is limited to the CDR3, 51 bases, with the frame set at the first base. Reading the germline V gene gives CDR1 SGHRS and CDR2 YFSETQ. The sequence came from a middle-aged woman with active or convalescent COVID-19. Sequenced sample: peripheral blood. The chain is made from TRBV5-1 and TRBJ1-5; 8 bases in the middle match TRBD1. The sequenced DNA: TGCGCCAGCAGCTTAGGGGACAGGCCTTATAGCAATCAGCCCCAGCATTTT. The translation is CASSLGDRPYSNQPQHF. Supplemented by the reference TRBV5-1 and TRBJ1-5 proteins around the CDR3, the complete variable domain is KAGVTQTPRYLIKTRGQQVTLSCSPISGHRSVSWYQQTPGQGLQFLFEYFSETQRNKGNFPGRFSGRQFSNSRSEMNVSTLELGDSALYLCASSLGDRPYSNQPQHFGDGTRLSIL.